This T cell receptor beta chain emerged from a study of T cell responses to AZD1222 COVID-19 vaccine (dated by TCRdb to about 2021). Background on the whole study: Because spike-specific TCR depth and breadth did not differ between the two schedules, AZD1222 recipients who got a second dose at roughly 4 weeks were pooled with those who got a second dose at roughly 12 weeks. TCR sequencing covered fewer than 250 trial participants: 200 to 220 given two doses of AZD1222 and around 25 given two doses of MenACWY control vaccine. Trial participants were enrolled into age subgroups of 18-55, 56-69 and 70-plus years, which contained around 140, 26 and 57 TCR-sequenced participants, respectively.

Points the paper makes about the study in general: Epitopes outside the regions mutated in the B.1.351 and B.1.1.7 variants were reportedly recognized by nearly half of the unique spike-specific TCRs. Because no day 14 peak-response samples were available, the repertoires could be characterized only after the peak T cell response. The whole spike protein was spanned by vaccine-associated CD4 TCRs, and dominant responses were seen in regions 160-218 and 743-854. Participants were mostly white British and included more females than males, and it was suggested by the authors that clonal diversity may have been underestimated. Conclusions about previously exposed vaccinees were limited because only a handful of AZD1222 recipients were SARS-CoV-2 seropositive at baseline. Spike-specific TCR breadth and depth rose significantly after two AZD1222 doses compared with day 0 and with MenACWY recipients. In the small 56-69-year group, the increase in depth fell short of significance, most likely because of low power.

The CDR3 regions of human TCRbeta chains were subjected to immunosequencing. Per the authors' processing: TCRs in the repertoires were compared against a reference library of SARS-CoV-2-specific TCRs that had been generated with the MIRA antigen-specificity platform. Breadth was defined as the fraction of unique TCRs that were SARS-CoV-2-associated. Depth was defined as the fraction of total T cells that were SARS-CoV-2-associated. Using the MIRA data, each spike-specific TCR was mapped to the spike region that the TCR reacts to and placed in a CD4 or CD8 class. Log10-transformed breadth and depth values were compared by one-way ANOVA with Sidak's multiple comparisons tests. Held by TCRdb, this immuneACCESS table contains in-frame sequences only and omits some clones. Under half of the omission traces to an unresolved V gene where checked; the cause of the rest is unknown. V and J calls and clone size are given by that table; D and trimming were obtained from the DNA. This sample comprises tens of thousands of clones, 65% to 80% of them detected only once. The ten largest clones capture roughly 12% of the sample.

About this clone: Its recognized antigen is unknown. Base qualities are not at hand, and no much larger clone is one base apart.

The intended sense of this specimen's time point label: baseline before first vaccination. Vaccinee samples came from UK trials COV001 and COV002, including a single-blind randomized controlled phase 2/3 trial of AZD1222 (ChAdOx1 nCoV-19) in healthy adults. For TCRbeta chain sequencing, PBMC samples were collected from trial participants at day 0 and at day 28 after the second dose. The CDR3 holds 14 amino acids from the cysteine to the phenylalanine. Just CDR3 DNA is preserved here, 42 bases in frame from base 1. CDR1 and CDR2 were assigned from the germline V gene (reference sequence) as SGHKS and YYEKEE. V lost 2 bases and J lost 4 bases; the stretch between them is 9 bases long.

This receptor was identified in an adult in good health. This material consisted of peripheral blood, taken on day 0 of AZD1222 vaccination. Rearrangement joined TRBV5-5 to TRBJ2-2; the D gene lacks a confident call. The CDR3: CASSFLSLTGELFF. The DNA sequence reads TGTGCCAGCAGCTTTTTGAGTCTCACCGGGGAGCTGTTTTTT.